Presented here are 9 T cell receptor beta chains from one specimen sequenced in a study of blood T cell repertoires in COVID-19. Produced via immunoSEQ multiplex PCR; TCRdb's table is partial and in-frame only. The sample lists about half a million clones; approximately 83% were seen once. The specimen was peripheral blood. The source is a human donor in a cohort sampled during active COVID-19.

The chain couples TRBV3-1 (or the pseudogene TRBV3-2) to TRBJ2-7, with a possible D match to TRBD1 (5 bases). The CDR3 is 16 amino acids. Germline assignment: CDR1 LGHDT and CDR2 YNNKEL (reference sequence). Trimming removed 1 base at V and 4 bases at J, with 17 bases between. The CDR3 sequence: CASSQGPQGVGYEQYF. CDR3 bases: TGTGCCAGCAGCCAAGGGCCCCAAGGGGTCGGGTACGAGCAGTACTTC.

This clone was detected only once. The V and J genes are TRBV7-9 and TRBJ1-1; the D is unclear. The CDR3 has 15 residues. Germline loops: CDR1 SEHNR, CDR2 FQNEAQ (reference sequence). V was shortened by 1 base and J by 4 bases, with 13 bases between the two germline ends. CDR3 DNA: TGTGCCAGCAGCTTAGTCCTGGGGAGGAGCACTGAAGCTTTCTTT. Amino acids: CASSLVLGRSTEAFF. The full variable domain, with the rest looked up from reference TRBV7-9 and TRBJ1-1, is DTGVSQNPRHKITKRGQNVTFRCDPISEHNRLYWYRQTLGQGPEFLTYFQNEAQLEKSRLLSDRFSAERPKGSFSTLEIQRTEQGDSAMYLCASSLVLGRSTEAFFGQGTRLTVV.

Only one count was recorded for this clone. CDR3 loop: CASSSTAARSEQYF. The CDR3 coding sequence is TGCGCCAGCAGCTCAACAGCGGCTAGATCCGAGCAGTACTTC. The chain carries TRBV5-1 and TRBJ2-7, with D possibly TRBD2 on 5 matching bases. This CDR3 is 14 amino acids long. Germline loops: CDR1 SGHRS, CDR2 YFSETQ. V dropped 3 bases and J dropped 6 bases, with 16 bases sitting between them.

This clone has only one observation. CDR3 bases: TGTGCCAGCAGCTTACTGACAGGGATCGAGCAGTACTTC. Protein product: CASSLLTGIEQYF. V is TRBV7-8 and J is TRBJ2-7, with TRBD1 matching 7 bases. The CDR3 contains 13 residues. V was pared by 2 bases and J by 6 bases, with 4 bases of the junction left unmatched. In germline, CDR1 is SGHVS, CDR2 FQNEAQ.

The J gene is TRBJ1-6, the V gene TRBV7-2; D not certain. The length of the CDR3 is 14 residues. The V end was cut by 3 bases, the J end by 5 bases, with 8 bases between. Germline CDR1 reads SGHTA; CDR2 reads FQGNSA. CDR3 sequence (DNA): TGTGCCAGCAGCTTGACAAACCATAATTCACCCCTCCACTTT. This codes for CASSLTNHNSPLHF.

This sequence joins TRBV11-3 and TRBJ1-5; the D gene is possibly TRBD1 (6 bases). V dropped 10 bases and J dropped 7 bases, with 14 bases sitting between them. In germline, CDR1 is SGHNT, CDR2 YENEEA. The CDR3 extends over 12 amino acids. CDR3 coding DNA: TGTGCCATCACACAGGGTCGGCAGCCCCAGCATTTT. Translation: CAITQGRQPQHF.

The rearrangement uses TRBV7-9 and TRBJ1-1; 9 nucleotides match TRBD1. The CDR3 contains 13 residues. Trimming took 6 bases from V and 6 from J; bases not matched to a gene: 5. Per germline, CDR1 SEHNR and CDR2 FQNEAQ (reference sequence). The DNA for the CDR3 is TGTGCCAGCAGTTTCACAGGGGGCTCTGAAGCTTTCTTT. It translates to CASSFTGGSEAFF.

This sequence joins TRBV28 and TRBJ1-1, with D maybe TRBD1 (6 bases). CDR3 size: 17 residues. With 3 bases removed from V and 5 bases from J, the gap between germline ends came to 22 bases. Germline V gene lookup returns CDR1 MDHEN and CDR2 SYDVKM. CDR3 coding DNA: TGTGCCAGCAGTTTGTTAAGACAGGACCCAAAGAAGACTGAAGCTTTCTTT. Residues: CASSLLRQDPKKTEAFF.

This clone was recorded only once. The chain joins TRBV5-6 to TRBJ1-4; the D gene is possibly TRBD1 (5 bases). This CDR3 has 16 amino acids. Germline V gene sequence: CDR1 SGHDT, CDR2 YYEEEE. V was clipped by 2 bases and J by 6 bases, with 17 bases between them. The CDR3 reads CASSFSGGIGDEKLFF. In DNA form, the CDR3 reads TGTGCCAGCAGCTTCTCCGGGGGGATTGGGGATGAAAAACTGTTTTTT.